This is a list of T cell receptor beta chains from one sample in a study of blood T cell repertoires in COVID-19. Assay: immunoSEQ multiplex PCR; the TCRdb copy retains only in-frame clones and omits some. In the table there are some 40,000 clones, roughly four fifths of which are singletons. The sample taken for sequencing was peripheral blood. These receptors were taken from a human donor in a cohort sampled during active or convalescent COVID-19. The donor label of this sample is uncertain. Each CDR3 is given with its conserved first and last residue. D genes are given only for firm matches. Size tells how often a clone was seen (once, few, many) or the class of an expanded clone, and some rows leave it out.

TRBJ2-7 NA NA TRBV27 CASSLGVGSYEQYF TGTGCCAGCAGCCTAGGAGTCGGCTCCTACGAGCAGTACTTC
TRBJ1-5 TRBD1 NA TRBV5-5 CASSPTGGLDQPQHF TGTGCCAGCAGCCCTACAGGGGGATTGGATCAGCCCCAGCATTTT
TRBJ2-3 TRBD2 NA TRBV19 CASSIGRVAGGPDTQYF TGTGCCAGTAGTATAGGTCGGGTAGCGGGAGGGCCAGATACGCAGTATTTT
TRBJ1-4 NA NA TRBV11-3 CASSWRQGNEKLFF TGTGCCAGCAGCTGGCGTCAGGGGAATGAAAAACTGTTTTTT
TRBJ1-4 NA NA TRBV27 CASSFRGGNEKLFF TGTGCCAGCAGTTTCCGGGGAGGTAATGAAAAACTGTTTTTT
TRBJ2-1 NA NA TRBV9 CASSKLDYSYNEQFF TGTGCCAGCAGCAAACTAGATTACTCCTACAATGAGCAGTTCTTC
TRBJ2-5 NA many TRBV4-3 CASSQDRRPETQYF TGCGCCAGCAGCCAAGATCGCAGGCCGGAGACCCAGTACTTC
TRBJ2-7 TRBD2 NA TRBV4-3 CASSQALGTSGPYEQYF TGCGCCAGCAGCCAAGCCCTCGGGACTAGCGGACCCTACGAGCAGTACTTC
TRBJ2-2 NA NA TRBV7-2 CASSSALPGELFF TGTGCCAGCAGCTCCGCACTACCCGGGGAGCTGTTTTTT
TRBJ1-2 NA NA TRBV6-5 CASSYEGKVTF TGTGCCAGCAGTTACGAGGGAAAGGTTACCTTC
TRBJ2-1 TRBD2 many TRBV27 CASTQTSRNEQFF TGTGCCAGCACCCAGACTAGCCGAAATGAGCAGTTCTTC
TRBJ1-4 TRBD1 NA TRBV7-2 CASSPWGTGREKLFF TGTGCCAGCAGCCCCTGGGGGACAGGACGAGAAAAACTGTTTTTT
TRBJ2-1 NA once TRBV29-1 CSAGARYNEQFF TGCAGCGCAGGGGCCCGATACAATGAGCAGTTCTTC
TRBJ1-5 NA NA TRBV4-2 CASSQATAGSNQPQHF TGTGCCAGCAGCCAAGCCACAGCAGGAAGTAATCAGCCCCAGCATTTT
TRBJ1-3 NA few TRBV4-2 CASSQGTVVGNTIYF TGTGCCAGCAGCCAAGGGACAGTAGTAGGAAACACCATATATTTT
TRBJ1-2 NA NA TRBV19 CASSSRRGSGYTF TGTGCCAGTAGTTCCCGCAGGGGCTCTGGCTACACCTTC
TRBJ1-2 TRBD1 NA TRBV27 CASRATGVLNYGYTF TGTGCCAGCAGAGCTACAGGGGTCTTGAACTATGGCTACACCTTC
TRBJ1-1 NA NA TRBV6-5 CASRRQANTEAFF TGTGCCAGCAGGAGACAGGCGAACACTGAAGCTTTCTTT
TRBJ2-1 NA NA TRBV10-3 CAISPLSSARNEQFF TGTGCCATCAGCCCCCTGTCTAGCGCCAGGAATGAGCAGTTCTTC
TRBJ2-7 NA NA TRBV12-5 CASGPGDEQYF TGTGCTAGTGGCCCAGGGGACGAGCAGTACTTC
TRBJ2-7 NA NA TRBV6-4 CASSRSWGPGWEQYF TGTGCCAGCAGCAGGTCTTGGGGCCCGGGCTGGGAGCAGTACTTC
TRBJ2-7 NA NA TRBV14 CASSLGDTMARYYEQYF TGTGCCAGCAGCTTGGGAGACACGATGGCCCGATACTACGAGCAGTACTTC
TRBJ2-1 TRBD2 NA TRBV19 CASSISGLVVNEQFF TGTGCCAGTAGTATCTCGGGACTAGTTGTCAATGAGCAGTTCTTC
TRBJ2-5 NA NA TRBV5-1 CASSKTGSPDRETQYF TGCGCCAGCAGCAAAACAGGGAGTCCCGACCGAGAGACCCAGTACTTC
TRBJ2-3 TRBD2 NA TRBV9 CASSQTSGSLSGTQYF TGTGCCAGCAGCCAAACTAGCGGGAGTCTTTCGGGTACGCAGTATTTT
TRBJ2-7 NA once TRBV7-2 CASSQTGEQLIF TGTGCCAGCAGCCAAACGGGAGAGCAGTTAATCTTC
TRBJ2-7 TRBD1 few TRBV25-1 CATKGQGPVEQYF TGTGCCACCAAAGGACAGGGTCCAGTGGAGCAGTACTTC
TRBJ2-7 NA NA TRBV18 CASSRMRNDYEQYF TGTGCCAGCTCACGAATGCGGAACGACTACGAGCAGTACTTC
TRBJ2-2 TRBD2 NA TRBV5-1 CASSLGTTSGIGELFF TGCGCCAGCAGCTTGGGGACTACTAGCGGGATAGGGGAGCTGTTTTTT
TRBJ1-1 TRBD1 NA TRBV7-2 CASSSQGDTEAFF TGTGCCAGCAGCTCACAGGGGGATACTGAAGCTTTCTTT
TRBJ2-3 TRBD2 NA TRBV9 CASSARGSGRADRTQYF TGTGCCAGCAGCGCCCGGGGGAGCGGGAGGGCCGATCGTACGCAGTATTTT
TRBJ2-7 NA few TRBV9 CASSVARAGLDEQYF TGTGCCAGCAGCGTAGCTAGGGCAGGGCTCGACGAGCAGTACTTC
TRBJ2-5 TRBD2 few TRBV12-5 CASGLATSGDQETQYF TGTGCTAGTGGTTTGGCGACTAGCGGGGACCAAGAGACCCAGTACTTC
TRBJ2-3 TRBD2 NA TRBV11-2 CASSPTSGTRYF TGTGCCAGCAGCCCCACCTCCGGGACTAGGTATTTT
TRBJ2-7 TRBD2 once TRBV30 CACGRAHEQYF TGTGCCTGCGGGAGGGCCCACGAGCAGTACTTC
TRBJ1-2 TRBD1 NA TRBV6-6 CASSAGTGAVYGYTF TGTGCCAGCAGCGCAGGGACAGGGGCGGTCTATGGCTACACCTTC
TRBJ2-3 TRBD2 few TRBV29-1 CSGDPGGRDTQYF TGCAGCGGGGATCCGGGAGGCCGCGATACGCAGTATTTT
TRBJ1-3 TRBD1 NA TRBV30 CAWRSRGRGNTIYF TGTGCCTGGAGGTCCAGGGGGCGAGGAAACACCATATATTTT
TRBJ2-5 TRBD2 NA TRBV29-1 CSVVPAGGRGTQYF TGCAGCGTTGTTCCTGCTGGCGGGAGGGGGACCCAGTACTTC
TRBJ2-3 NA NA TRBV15 CATSRPQGPGFRDTQYF TGTGCCACCAGCAGACCACAGGGTCCGGGATTTAGAGATACGCAGTATTTT
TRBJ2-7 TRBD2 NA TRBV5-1 CASSLGGRALHEQYF TGCGCCAGCAGCTTGGGCGGGAGGGCCCTCCACGAGCAGTACTTC
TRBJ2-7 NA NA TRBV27 CASRPLAPFFYEQYF TGTGCCAGCAGACCCCTAGCGCCCTTCTTCTACGAGCAGTACTTC
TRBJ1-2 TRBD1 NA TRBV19 CASRYDRGSYGYTF TGTGCCAGTAGATACGACAGGGGATCCTATGGCTACACCTTC
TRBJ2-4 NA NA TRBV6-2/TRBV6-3 CASSYRPGLNIQYF TGTGCCAGCAGTTACCGACCAGGCTTAAACATTCAGTACTTC
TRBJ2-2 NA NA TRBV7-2 CASSLVANPGELFF TGTGCCAGCAGCTTAGTTGCGAACCCCGGGGAGCTGTTTTTT
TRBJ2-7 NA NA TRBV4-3 CASSQELTGYYEQYF TGCGCCAGCAGCCAAGAACTAACAGGCTACTACGAGCAGTACTTC
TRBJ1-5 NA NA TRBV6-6 CASSRTALNQPQHF TGTGCCAGCAGCCGGACTGCACTTAATCAGCCCCAGCATTTT
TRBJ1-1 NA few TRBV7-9 CASTAGGTEAFF TGTGCCAGCACCGCGGGGGGGACTGAAGCTTTCTTT
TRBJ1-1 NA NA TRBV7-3 CASSLTTNAEAFF TGTGCCAGCAGCTTAACGACTAACGCTGAAGCTTTCTTT
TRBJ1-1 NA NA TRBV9 CASSDNRGGRGTEAFF TGTGCCAGCAGCGATAATCGGGGGGGCAGGGGCACTGAAGCTTTCTTT
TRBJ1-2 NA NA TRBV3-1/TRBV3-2 CASSQVGSIYTF TGTGCCAGCAGCCAAGTCGGGTCTATCTACACCTTC
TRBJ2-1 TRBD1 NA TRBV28 CASSFAGTGGNEQFF TGTGCCAGCAGTTTCGCCGGGACAGGGGGTAATGAGCAGTTCTTC
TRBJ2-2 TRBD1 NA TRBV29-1 CSAAGQGASNTGELFF TGCAGCGCAGCGGGACAGGGGGCGTCGAACACCGGGGAGCTGTTTTTT
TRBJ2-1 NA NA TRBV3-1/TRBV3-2 CASSQTNQGQFF TGTGCCAGCAGCCAGACCAACCAGGGGCAGTTCTTC